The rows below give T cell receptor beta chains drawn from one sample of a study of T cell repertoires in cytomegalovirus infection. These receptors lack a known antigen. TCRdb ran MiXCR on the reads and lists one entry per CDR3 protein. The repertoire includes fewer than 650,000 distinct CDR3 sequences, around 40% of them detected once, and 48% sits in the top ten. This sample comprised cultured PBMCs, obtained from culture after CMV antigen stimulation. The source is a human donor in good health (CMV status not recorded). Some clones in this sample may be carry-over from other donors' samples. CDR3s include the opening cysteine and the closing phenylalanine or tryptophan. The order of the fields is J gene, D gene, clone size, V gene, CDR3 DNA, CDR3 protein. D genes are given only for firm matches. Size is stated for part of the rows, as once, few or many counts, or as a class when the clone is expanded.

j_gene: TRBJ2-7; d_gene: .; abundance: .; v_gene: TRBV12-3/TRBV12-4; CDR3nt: TGTGCCAGCAGTTCTTTGAATTCCTACGAGCAGTACTTC; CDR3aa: CASSSLNSYEQYF
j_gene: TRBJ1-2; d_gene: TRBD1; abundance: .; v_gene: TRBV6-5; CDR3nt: TGTGCCAGCAGTCGGGACAGGGACTATGGCTACACCTTC; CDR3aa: CASSRDRDYGYTF
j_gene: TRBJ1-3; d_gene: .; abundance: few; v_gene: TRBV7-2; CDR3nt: TGTGCCAGCAGCGAGGTCCACATCTCTGGAAACACCATATATTTT; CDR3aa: CASSEVHISGNTIYF
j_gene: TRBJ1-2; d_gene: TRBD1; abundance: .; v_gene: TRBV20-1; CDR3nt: TGCAGTGCGACAGACAGGGACTATGGCTACACCTTC; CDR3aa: CSATDRDYGYTF
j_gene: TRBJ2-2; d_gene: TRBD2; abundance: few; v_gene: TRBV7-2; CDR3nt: TGTGCCAGCAGTCAAGGACTAGCGGGGGGCCGCGGGGAGCTGTTTTTT; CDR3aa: CASSQGLAGGRGELFF
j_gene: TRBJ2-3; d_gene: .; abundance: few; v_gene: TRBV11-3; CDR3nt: TGTGCCAGCAGCACGCGGACAGCTAGCACAGATACGCAGTATTTT; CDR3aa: CASSTRTASTDTQYF
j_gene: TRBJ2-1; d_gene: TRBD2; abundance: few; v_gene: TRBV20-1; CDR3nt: TGCAGTGCGTGGACTAGCGGGAGGGGTAGTAATGAGCAGTTCTTC; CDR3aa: CSAWTSGRGSNEQFF
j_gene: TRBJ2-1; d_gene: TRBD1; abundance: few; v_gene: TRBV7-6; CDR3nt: TGTGCCAGCAGCTCCCGACAGGGAAATAACAATGAGCAGTTCTTC; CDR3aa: CASSSRQGNNNEQFF
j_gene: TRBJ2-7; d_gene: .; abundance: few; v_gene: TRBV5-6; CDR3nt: TGTGCCAGCAGTTATAATATAGGGGCTATGTACGAGCAGTACTTC; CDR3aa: CASSYNIGAMYEQYF
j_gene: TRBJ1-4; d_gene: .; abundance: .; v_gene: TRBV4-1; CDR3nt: TGCGCCAGCAGCCAAAGTGGGGTGACTGAAAAACTGTTTTTT; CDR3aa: CASSQSGVTEKLFF
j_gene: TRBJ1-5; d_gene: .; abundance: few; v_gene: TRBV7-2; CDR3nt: TGTGCCAGCGGGGTGGTCGGGGGGATTTATCAGCCCCAGCATTTT; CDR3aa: CASGVVGGIYQPQHF
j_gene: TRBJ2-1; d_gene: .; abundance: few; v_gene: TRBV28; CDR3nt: TGTGCCAGCAGTTTAGTTAGCGGAGGCTACAATGAGCAGTTCTTC; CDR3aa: CASSLVSGGYNEQFF
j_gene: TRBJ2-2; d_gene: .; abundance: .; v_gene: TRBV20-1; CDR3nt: TGCAGTGCTAGGATGGGAACCGGGGAGCTGTTTTTT; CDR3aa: CSARMGTGELFF
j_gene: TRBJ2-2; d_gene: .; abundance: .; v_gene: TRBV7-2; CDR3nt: TGTGCCAGCAGCTACCTCGGGGTTGGCACCGGGGAGCTGTTTTTT; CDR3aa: CASSYLGVGTGELFF
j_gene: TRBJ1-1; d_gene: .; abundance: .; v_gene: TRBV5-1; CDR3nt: TGCGCCAGCAGCTTGATCGGTTTGGACACTGAAGCTTTCTTT; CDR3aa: CASSLIGLDTEAFF
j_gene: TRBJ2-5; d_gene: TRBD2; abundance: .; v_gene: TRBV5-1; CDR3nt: TGCGCCAGCAGCTTGGAGCGGGGGGTAATCCAAGAGACCCAGTACTTC; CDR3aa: CASSLERGVIQETQYF
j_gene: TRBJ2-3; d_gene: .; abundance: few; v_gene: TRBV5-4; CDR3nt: TGTGCCAGCAGCGGCGGGCGGACAACTAGCACAGATACGCAGTATTTT; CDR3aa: CASSGGRTTSTDTQYF
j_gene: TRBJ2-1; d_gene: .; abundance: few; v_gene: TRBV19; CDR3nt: TGTGCCACTGCCGGGACACCTTACAATGAGCAGTTCTTC; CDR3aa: CATAGTPYNEQFF
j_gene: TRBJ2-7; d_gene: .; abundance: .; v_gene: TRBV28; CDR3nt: TGTGCCAGCAGCATGTCCGGGGCTGGCTCCTACGAGCAGTACTTC; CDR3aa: CASSMSGAGSYEQYF
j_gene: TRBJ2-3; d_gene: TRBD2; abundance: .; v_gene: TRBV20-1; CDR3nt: TGCAGTGCCTTACCGGGGCGGGGGGGCACAGATACGCAGTATTTT; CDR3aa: CSALPGRGGTDTQYF
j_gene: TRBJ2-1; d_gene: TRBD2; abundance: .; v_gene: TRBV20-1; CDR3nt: TGCAGTGCTAGAGATTGGGCGGGAGAGTCCTACAATGAGCAGTTCTTC; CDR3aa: CSARDWAGESYNEQFF
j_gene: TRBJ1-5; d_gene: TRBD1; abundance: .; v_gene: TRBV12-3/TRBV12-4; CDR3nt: TGTGCCAGCAGTTCAGCGGGGGGGGACAGGGGAAATCAGCCCCAGCATTTT; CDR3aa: CASSSAGGDRGNQPQHF
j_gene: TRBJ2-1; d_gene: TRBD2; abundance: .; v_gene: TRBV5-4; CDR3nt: TGTGCCAGCAGCTCCAGACTAGCGGGACGGGATGAGCAGTTCTTC; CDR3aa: CASSSRLAGRDEQFF
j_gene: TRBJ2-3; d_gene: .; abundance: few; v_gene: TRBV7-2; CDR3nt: TGTGCCAGCAGCTTGGTAGCGGTCACAACCACGTTCATAGATACGCAGTATTTT; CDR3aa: CASSLVAVTTTFIDTQYF
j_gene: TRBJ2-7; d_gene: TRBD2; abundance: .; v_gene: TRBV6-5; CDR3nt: TGTGCCAGCAGTTACTCGAGGGTAGCGGGAGTGAGCTACGAGCAGTACTTC; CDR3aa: CASSYSRVAGVSYEQYF
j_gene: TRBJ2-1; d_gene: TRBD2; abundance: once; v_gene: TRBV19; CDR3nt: TGTGCCAGTGAGTTGAGCGGGAGGGGCAGTGAGCAGTTCTTC; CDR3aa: CASELSGRGSEQFF
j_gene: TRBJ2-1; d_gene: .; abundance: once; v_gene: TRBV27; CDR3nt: TGTGCCAGCAGAAACGGAGACAATGAGCAGTTCTTC; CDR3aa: CASRNGDNEQFF
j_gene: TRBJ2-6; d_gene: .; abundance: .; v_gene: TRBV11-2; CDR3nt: TGTGCCAGCAGCTCCCCCTTAAGGGGCAGCTTCTCTGGGGCCAACGTCCTGACTTTC; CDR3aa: CASSSPLRGSFSGANVLTF
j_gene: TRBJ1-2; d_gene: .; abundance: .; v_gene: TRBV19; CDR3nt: TGTGCCAGTAGTATTTTTGGACGGAACTACACCTTC; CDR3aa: CASSIFGRNYTF
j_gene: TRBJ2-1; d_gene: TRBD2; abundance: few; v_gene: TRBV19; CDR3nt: TGTGCCAGTAGTATGGTGGGGGCGGGAGGGAACAATGAGCAGTTCTTC; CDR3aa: CASSMVGAGGNNEQFF
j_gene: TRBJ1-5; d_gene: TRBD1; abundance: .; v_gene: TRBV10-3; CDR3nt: TGTGCCATCAGGGACAGGGGACAGCCCCAGCATTTT; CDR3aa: CAIRDRGQPQHF
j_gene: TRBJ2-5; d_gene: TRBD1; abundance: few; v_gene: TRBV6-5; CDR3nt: TGTGCCAGCAGCCGAAAGGGACAGCCAACTCAAGAGACCCAGTACTTC; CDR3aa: CASSRKGQPTQETQYF
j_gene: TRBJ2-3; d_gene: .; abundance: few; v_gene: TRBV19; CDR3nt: TGTGCCAGTAGTATAGTTCCCCGTTGGGATGGGGAGAGAAACACAGATACGCAGTATTTT; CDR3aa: CASSIVPRWDGERNTDTQYF
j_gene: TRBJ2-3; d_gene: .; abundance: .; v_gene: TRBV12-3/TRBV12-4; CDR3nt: TGTGCCAGCAGTGGGGCCACTCACTACAATACGCAGTATTTT; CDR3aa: CASSGATHYNTQYF
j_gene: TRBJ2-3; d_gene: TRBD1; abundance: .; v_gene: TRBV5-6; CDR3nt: TGTGCCAGCAGCTCTAGACAGGGTGGAGATACGCAGTATTTT; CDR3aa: CASSSRQGGDTQYF
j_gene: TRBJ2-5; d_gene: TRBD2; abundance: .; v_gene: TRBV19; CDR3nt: TGTGCCACGGCGGACGTAGCGGGAGTCCAAGAGACCCAGTACTTC; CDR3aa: CATADVAGVQETQYF
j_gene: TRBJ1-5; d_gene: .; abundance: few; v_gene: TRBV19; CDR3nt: TGTGCCAGTAGTATCGCCGCCAGGAACGGTGATCAGCCCCAGCATTTT; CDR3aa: CASSIAARNGDQPQHF
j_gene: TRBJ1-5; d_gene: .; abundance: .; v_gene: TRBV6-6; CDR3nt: TGTGCCAGCAGTTACTCGTGGGGAAATCAGCCCCAGCATTTT; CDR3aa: CASSYSWGNQPQHF
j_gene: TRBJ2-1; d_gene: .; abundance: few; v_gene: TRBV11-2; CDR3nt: TGTGCCAGCAGCTTACCGGCGGGGGCGGCCTACAATGAGCAGTTCTTC; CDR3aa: CASSLPAGAAYNEQFF
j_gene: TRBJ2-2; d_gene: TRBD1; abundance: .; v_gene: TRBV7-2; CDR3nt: TGTGCCAGCAGCCAAAAATACAGGGGAACCCTGGGGCCCGGGGAGCTGTTTTTT; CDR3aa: CASSQKYRGTLGPGELFF
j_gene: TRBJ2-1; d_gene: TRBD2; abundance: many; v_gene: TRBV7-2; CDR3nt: TGTGCCAGCAGCTTAGCGTACCGCGGGGGGCCCTCCTACAATGAGCAGTTCTTC; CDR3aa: CASSLAYRGGPSYNEQFF
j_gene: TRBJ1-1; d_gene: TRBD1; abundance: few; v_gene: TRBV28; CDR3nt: TGTGCCAGCAGAGCTCTACAGGGGGGGAAGACTGAAGCTTTCTTT; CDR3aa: CASRALQGGKTEAFF
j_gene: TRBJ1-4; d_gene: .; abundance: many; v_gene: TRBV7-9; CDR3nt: TGTGCCAGCAGCTTAGCGCGCGGTGAAAAACTGTTTTTT; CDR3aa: CASSLARGEKLFF
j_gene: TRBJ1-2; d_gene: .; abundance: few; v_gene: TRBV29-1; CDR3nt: TGCAGCGTTGCTAGGCGGCAGGCCTATGGCTACACCTTC; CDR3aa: CSVARRQAYGYTF
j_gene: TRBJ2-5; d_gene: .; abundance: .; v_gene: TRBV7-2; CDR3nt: TGTGCCAGCAGCTTAAGAGGACAGACCCAGTACTTC; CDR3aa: CASSLRGQTQYF
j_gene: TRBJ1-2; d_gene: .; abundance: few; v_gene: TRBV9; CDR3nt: TGTGCCAGCAGCGTAGCTCAGACGCCGTCTTTAGGCTATGGCTACACCTTC; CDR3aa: CASSVAQTPSLGYGYTF
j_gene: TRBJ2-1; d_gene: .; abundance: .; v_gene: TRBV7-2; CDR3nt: TGTGCCAGCAGGAGAGCAGGGGTTTCCTTCAGCTCCTACAATGAGCAGTTCTTC; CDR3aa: CASRRAGVSFSSYNEQFF
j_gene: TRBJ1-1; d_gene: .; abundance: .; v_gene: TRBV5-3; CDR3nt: TGTGCCAGCAGCCCACGATTAGGCGGGGGGAACACTGAAGCTTTCTTT; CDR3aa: CASSPRLGGGNTEAFF
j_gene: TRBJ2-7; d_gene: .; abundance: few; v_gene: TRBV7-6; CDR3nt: TGTGCCAGCAGCCCGTTTTGGGGGGAGACCTACGAGCAGTACTTC; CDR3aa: CASSPFWGETYEQYF
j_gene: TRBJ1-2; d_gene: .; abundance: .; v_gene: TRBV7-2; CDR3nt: TGTGCCAGCAGCTCTTTTGGGACCTACTATGGCTACACCTTC; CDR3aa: CASSSFGTYYGYTF
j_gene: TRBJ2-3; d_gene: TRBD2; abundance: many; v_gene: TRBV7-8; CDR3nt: TGTGCCAGCAGCAAGGGACTAGTGGCAGATACGCAGTATTTT; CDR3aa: CASSKGLVADTQYF
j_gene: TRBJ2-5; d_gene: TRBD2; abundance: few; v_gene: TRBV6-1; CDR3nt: TGTGCCAGCAGTGAAATAGCGTCCGCGGGAGGTGGCGGAGAGACCCAGTACTTC; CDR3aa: CASSEIASAGGGGETQYF
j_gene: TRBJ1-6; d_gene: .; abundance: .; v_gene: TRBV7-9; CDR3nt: TGTGCCAGCAGCCCCCCGGATGGACTATATAATTCACCCCTCCACTTT; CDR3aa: CASSPPDGLYNSPLHF
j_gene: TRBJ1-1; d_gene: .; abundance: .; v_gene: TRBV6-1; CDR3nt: TGTGCCAGCAGTCCTTGGACGGCCAACACTGAAGCTTTCTTT; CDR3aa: CASSPWTANTEAFF
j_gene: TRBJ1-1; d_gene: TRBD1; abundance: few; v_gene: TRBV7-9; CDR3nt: TGTGCCAGCAGCCCAGAGGGCCGACAGGGCACTGAAGCTTTCTTT; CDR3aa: CASSPEGRQGTEAFF